This T cell receptor beta chain was identified in a study of CD8 T cells in ankylosing spondylitis. Findings of the study overall: Prior literature has documented some motif variants in synovial fluid and blood from reactive arthritis. About 8 highly homologous variants made up a TCR beta motif that seemed to typify ankylosing spondylitis blood. Clones that were linked to disease were CD8+ and were relatively rare in peripheral blood.

Regarding this clonotype: Its antigen is as yet unknown.

The V and J ends lost 0 bases and 5 bases, in that order; junction bases with no gene match: 3. CDR1 is SGHRS and CDR2 is YFSETQ in the germline V gene. The CDR3 is 15 residues long. Libraries for TCR beta were made by quantitative 5'-RACE with molecular barcodes. TCRdb processed the 5' RACE reads anew with MiXCR; each CDR3 protein has one entry. Among about 400,000 distinct CDR3 sequences listed, about a fifth were seen once. The sequence was obtained from a male donor with ankylosing spondylitis. Input material: blood, either unsorted or a sorted T cell fraction (not recorded which). The chain combines TRBV5-1 with TRBJ2-1; TRBD2 matches at 9 bases. The CDR3, as DNA: TGCGCCAGCAGCTTGGGACTAGCGGAGCACAATGAGCAGTTCTTC. It translates to CASSLGLAEHNEQFF.